This TCR beta chain was retrieved from a study of T cell changes during pregnancy in multiple sclerosis. V was pared by 5 bases and J by 1 base, with 10 bases of the junction left unmatched. Germline lookup yields CDR1 MDHEN and CDR2 SYDVKM. The CDR3 runs 16 residues. Assay used: immunoSEQ multiplex PCR; TCRdb lists only in-frame clones, some missing. The data contain around 31,000 clones, about 93% of them singletons. The receptor's source is a female donor with multiple sclerosis, enrolled in a pregnancy study. The chain recombines TRBV28 with TRBJ2-5, with 7 bases lining up with TRBD1. The source was CD4+ T cells from peripheral blood mononuclear cells, collected in the second trimester of pregnancy. In nucleotides, the CDR3 is TGTGCCAGCAGTCCAAGGACAGGAGACACCCAAGAGACCCAGTACTTC. Encoded protein: CASSPRTGDTQETQYF.